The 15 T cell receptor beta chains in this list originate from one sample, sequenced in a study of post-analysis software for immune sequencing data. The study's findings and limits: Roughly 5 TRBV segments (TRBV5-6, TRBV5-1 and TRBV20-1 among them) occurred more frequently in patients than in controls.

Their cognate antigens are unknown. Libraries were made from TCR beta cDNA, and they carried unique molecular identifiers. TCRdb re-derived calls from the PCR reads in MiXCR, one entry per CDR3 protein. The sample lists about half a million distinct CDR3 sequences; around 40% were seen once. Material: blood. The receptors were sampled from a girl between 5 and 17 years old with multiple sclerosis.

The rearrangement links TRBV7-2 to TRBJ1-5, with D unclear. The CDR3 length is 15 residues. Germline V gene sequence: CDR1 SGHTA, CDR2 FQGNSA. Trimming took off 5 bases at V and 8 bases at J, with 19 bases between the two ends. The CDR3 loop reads CASSLNGLDFEPQHF. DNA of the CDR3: TGTGCCAGCAGCCTGAACGGGTTGGACTTTGAGCCCCAGCATTTT.

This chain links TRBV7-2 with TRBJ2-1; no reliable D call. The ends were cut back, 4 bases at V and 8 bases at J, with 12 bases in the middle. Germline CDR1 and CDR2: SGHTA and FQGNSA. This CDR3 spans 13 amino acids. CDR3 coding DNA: TGTGCCAGCAGCTACCTTCTAAGGGATGAGCAGTTCTTC. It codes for CASSYLLRDEQFF.

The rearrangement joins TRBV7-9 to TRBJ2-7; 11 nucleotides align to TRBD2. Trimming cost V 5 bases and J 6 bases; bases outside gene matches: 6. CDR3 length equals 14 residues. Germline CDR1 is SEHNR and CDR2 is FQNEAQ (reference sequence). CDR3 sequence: CASSVSGRVREQYF. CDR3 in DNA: TGTGCCAGCAGCGTTAGCGGGAGGGTACGCGAGCAGTACTTC.

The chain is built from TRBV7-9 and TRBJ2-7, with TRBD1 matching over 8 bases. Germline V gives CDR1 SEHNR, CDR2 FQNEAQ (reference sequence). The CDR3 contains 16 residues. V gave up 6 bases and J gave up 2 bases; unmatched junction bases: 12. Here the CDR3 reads CASSSNPGQVPYEQYF. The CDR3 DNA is TGTGCCAGCAGTTCAAACCCGGGACAGGTGCCCTACGAGCAGTACTTC.

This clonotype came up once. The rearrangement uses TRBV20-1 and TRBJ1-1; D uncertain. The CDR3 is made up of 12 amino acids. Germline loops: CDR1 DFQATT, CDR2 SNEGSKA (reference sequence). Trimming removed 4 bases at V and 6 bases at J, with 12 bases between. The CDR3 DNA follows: TGCAGTGCTATTAATGTTGGGTCTGAAGCTTTCTTT. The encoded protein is CSAINVGSEAFF.

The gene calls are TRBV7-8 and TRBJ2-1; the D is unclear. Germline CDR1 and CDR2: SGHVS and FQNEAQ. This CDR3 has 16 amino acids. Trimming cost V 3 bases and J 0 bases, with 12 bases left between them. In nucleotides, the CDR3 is TGTGCCAGCAGCTTTGGCAGTCATAGCTCCTACAATGAGCAGTTCTTC. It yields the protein CASSFGSHSSYNEQFF.

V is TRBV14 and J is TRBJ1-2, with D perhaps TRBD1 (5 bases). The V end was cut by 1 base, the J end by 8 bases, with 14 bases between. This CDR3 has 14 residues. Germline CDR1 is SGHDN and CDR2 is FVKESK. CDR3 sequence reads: CASSQGGTRRGYTF. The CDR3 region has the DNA TGTGCCAGCAGCCAAGGGGGGACCCGGAGAGGCTACACCTTC.

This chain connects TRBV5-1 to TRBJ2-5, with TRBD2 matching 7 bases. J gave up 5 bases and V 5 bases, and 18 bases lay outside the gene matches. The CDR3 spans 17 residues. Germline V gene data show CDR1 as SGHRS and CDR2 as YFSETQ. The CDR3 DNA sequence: TGCGCCAGCAGGTTTTCTCCCCGACGGGAGGCTTATGAGACCCAGTACTTC. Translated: CASRFSPRREAYETQYF.

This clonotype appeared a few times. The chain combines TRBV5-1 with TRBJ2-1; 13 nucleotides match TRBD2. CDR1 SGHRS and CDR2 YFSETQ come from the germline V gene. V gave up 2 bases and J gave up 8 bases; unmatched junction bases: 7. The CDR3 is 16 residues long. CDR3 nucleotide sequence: TGCGCCAGCAGCTTCCGACTAGCGGGAGGAAGGGATGAGCAGTTCTTC. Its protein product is CASSFRLAGGRDEQFF.

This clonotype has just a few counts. This chain's CDR3 is CASSLSVSGEQYF. The CDR3 region has the DNA TGTGCCAGCAGTTTGTCGGTCTCGGGGGAGCAGTACTTC. V is TRBV28 and J is TRBJ2-7; D possibly corresponds to TRBD2 (5 bases). CDR1 and CDR2 from the germline V gene are MDHEN and SYDVKM. Trimming took off 3 bases at V and 7 bases at J, with 13 bases between the two ends. This CDR3 has 13 residues.

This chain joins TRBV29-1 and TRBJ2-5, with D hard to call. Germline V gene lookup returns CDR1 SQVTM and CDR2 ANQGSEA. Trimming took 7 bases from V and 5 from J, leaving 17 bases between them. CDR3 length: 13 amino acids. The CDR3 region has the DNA TGCAGCGCCAGACCTTCGCAAGGGGAGACCCAGTACTTC. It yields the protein CSARPSQGETQYF.

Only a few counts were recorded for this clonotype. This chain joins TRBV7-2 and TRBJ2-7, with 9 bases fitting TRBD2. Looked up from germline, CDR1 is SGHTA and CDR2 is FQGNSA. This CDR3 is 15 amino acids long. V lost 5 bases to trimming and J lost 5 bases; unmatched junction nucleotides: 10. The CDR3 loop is CASSGKAGTSNEQYF. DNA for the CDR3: TGTGCCAGCAGCGGAAAGGCCGGGACTAGCAACGAGCAGTACTTC.

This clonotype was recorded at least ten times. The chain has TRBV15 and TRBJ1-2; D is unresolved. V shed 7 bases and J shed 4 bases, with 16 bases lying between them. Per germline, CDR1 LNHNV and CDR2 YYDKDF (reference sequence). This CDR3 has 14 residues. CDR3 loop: CATTQSVGSYGYTF. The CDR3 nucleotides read TGTGCCACCACCCAGTCGGTAGGCTCCTATGGCTACACCTTC.

CDR3 sequence: CASSYSRGGFTYNEQFF. DNA for the CDR3: TGTGCCAGCAGTTACTCGCGCGGGGGTTTCACCTACAATGAGCAGTTCTTC. V and J are TRBV6-5 and TRBJ2-1; 7 bases fit TRBD2. The germline gives CDR1 MNHEY, CDR2 SVGAGI. V was pared by 0 bases and J by 2 bases, with 7 bases of the junction left unmatched. CDR3 length equals 17 residues.

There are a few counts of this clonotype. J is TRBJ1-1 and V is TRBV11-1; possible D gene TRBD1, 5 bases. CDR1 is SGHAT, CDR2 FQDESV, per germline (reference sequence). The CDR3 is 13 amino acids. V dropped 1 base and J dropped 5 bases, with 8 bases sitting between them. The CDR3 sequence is CASSLGRTTEAFF. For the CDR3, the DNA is TGTGCCAGCAGCTTAGGGCGGACAACTGAAGCTTTCTTT.